This T cell receptor (beta chain) was identified in a study of T cells in Graves' hyperthyroidism and ophthalmopathy. Amplification of TCR beta CDR3 regions used RNA as the template. First-round RT-PCR with HTBI primers amplified the TCR CDR3 region. TCRdb reprocessed the multiplex PCR reads via MiXCR and lists one record per CDR3 protein. The sample consists of 500,000 to 650,000 distinct CDR3 sequences, about 14% of them appearing once. In this sample, this clonotype turned up a few times. For ophthalmopathy patients, the Clinical Activity Score was at least 3 and the NOSPECS grade at least 4; duration was under 3 months. Germline lookup yields CDR1 SGHVS and CDR2 FNYEAQ. This CDR3 has 15 amino acids. V shed 4 bases and J shed 2 bases, with 15 bases lying between them.

Sequenced sample: blood. The chain is built from TRBV7-6 and TRBJ2-7; D unresolved. The clonotype was recovered from a woman aged 50 to 60 with Graves' ophthalmopathy. CDR3 nucleotides: TGTGCCAGCAGCTCCGACACATCAGTAACCTACGAGCAGTACTTC. Protein product: CASSSDTSVTYEQYF.